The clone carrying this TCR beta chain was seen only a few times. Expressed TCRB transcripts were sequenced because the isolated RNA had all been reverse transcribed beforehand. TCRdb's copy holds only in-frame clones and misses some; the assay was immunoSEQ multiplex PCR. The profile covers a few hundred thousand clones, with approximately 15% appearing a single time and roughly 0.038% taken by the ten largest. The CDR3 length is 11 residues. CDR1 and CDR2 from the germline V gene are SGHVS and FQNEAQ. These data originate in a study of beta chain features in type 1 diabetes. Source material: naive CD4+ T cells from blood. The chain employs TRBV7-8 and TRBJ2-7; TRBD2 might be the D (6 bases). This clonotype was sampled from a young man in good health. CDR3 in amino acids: CASSGTGGVDV. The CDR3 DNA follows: TGTGCCAGCAGCGGCACAGGAGGGGTTGACGTC.